The 6 T cell receptor beta chains given below trace back to one sample, sequenced in a study of CD8 T cells in Susac syndrome. Random-hexamer reverse transcription was applied to roughly 0.5 to 1 ug RNA. One entry per CDR3 protein, called by TCRdb with MiXCR from the immunoSEQ multiplex PCR reads. Altogether 70,000 to 100,000 distinct CDR3 sequences are present, approximately 96% being singletons, with the ten largest covering around 0.41%. Sequenced material: CD8+ T cells from PBMCs. The receptors shown here come from a human donor with Susac syndrome.

CDR3 sequence: CASSARLAGDEQYF. The CDR3 DNA sequence: TGTGCCAGCAGCGCCCGACTAGCGGGAGACGAGCAGTACTTC. The rearrangement uses TRBV7-2 and TRBJ2-7; 12 positions agree with TRBD2. The V gene's germline CDR1 is SGHTA and CDR2 FQGNSA. V lost 5 bases, J lost 5 bases, and 4 bases stayed unmatched. This CDR3 has 14 amino acids.

The CDR3 bases are TGCAGTGCTAGGCTAGCGGTCCTCCAGTTCTTC. It translates to CSARLAVLQFF. The chain employs TRBV20-1 and TRBJ2-1, with TRBD2 identical over 7 bases. CDR3 length equals 11 residues. Germline lookup yields CDR1 DFQATT and CDR2 SNEGSKA (reference sequence). V dropped 3 bases and J dropped 13; count of bases not matched to a gene: 6.

This chain connects TRBV4-3 to TRBJ1-2; 11 bases map to TRBD1. Per the germline V gene, CDR1 is LGHNA and CDR2 is YSLEER. The V segment lost 3 bases and the J segment 7 bases; nucleotides outside the gene matches: 7. This CDR3 contains 15 residues. This CDR3 is CASSQHPGTGGGYTF. DNA for the CDR3: TGCGCCAGCAGCCAGCACCCCGGGACAGGGGGTGGCTACACCTTC.

The chain couples TRBV27 to TRBJ1-2, with no clear D. Germline CDR1 reads MNHEY; CDR2 reads SMNVEV (reference sequence). The CDR3 consists of 13 residues. V was pared by 2 bases and J by 5 bases, with 9 bases between. CDR3 bases: TGTGCCAGCAGTTTAACATGGGGATATGGCTACACCTTC. Protein sequence: CASSLTWGYGYTF.

This rearrangement joins TRBV9 to TRBJ2-5, with unresolved D. The germline V and J ends were trimmed by 0 bases and 3 bases, with 9 bases remaining between them. Germline values: CDR1 SGDLS, CDR2 YYNGEE. The CDR3 is made up of 14 amino acids. CDR3 in DNA: TGTGCCAGCAGCGTAGAATCTTACGAAGAGACCCAGTACTTC. Encoded protein: CASSVESYEETQYF.

The rearrangement links TRBV7-9 to TRBJ1-1; no definite D call. The V end was cut by 3 bases, the J end by 4 bases, with 9 bases between. Germline assignment: CDR1 SEHNR and CDR2 FQNEAQ (reference sequence). CDR3 length: 13 residues. CDR3 protein: CASSFPGSTEAFF. DNA for the CDR3: TGTGCCAGCAGCTTCCCTGGAAGCACTGAAGCTTTCTTT.